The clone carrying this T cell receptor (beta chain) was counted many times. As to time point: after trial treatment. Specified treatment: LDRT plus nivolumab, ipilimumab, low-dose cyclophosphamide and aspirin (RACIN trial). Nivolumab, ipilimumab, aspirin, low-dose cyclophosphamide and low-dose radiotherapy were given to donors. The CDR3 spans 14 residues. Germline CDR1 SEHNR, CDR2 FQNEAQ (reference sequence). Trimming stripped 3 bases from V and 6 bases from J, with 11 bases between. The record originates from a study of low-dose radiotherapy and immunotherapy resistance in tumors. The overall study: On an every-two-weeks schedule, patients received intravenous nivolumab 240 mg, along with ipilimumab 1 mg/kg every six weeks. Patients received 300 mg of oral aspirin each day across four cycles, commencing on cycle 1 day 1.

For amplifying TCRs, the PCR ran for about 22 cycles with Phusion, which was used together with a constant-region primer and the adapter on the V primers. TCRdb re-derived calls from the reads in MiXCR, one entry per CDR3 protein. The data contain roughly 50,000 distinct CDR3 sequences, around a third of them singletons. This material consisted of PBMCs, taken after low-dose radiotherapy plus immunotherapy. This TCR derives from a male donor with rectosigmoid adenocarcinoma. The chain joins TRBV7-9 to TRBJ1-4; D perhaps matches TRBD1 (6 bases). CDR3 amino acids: CASSLGQGYEKLFF. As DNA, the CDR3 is TGTGCCAGCAGCTTGGGGCAGGGGTATGAAAAACTGTTTTTT.